This T cell receptor (beta chain) stems from a study of identical twins. Study outcomes and limitations: Researchers reported excess low generation probability among twin-shared out-of-frame alpha sequences. Cord blood's abundant beta clonotypes had fewer insertions, unlike memory repertoires.

CDR1 and CDR2 from the germline V gene are SEHNR and FQNEAQ (reference sequence). The V end lost 1 base, the J end lost 5 bases, and 8 bases lay between the germline ends. The CDR3 totals 13 residues. This clonotype turned up a few times. Its specificity is unknown. A universal primer site was created by template switching, with the cDNA bearing unique molecular identifiers. TCRdb called the 5' RACE reads again in MiXCR, with one record for every CDR3 protein. Of around 570,000 distinct CDR3 sequences in the sample, more than 9% are singletons; the top ten hold roughly 3%. These sequences were also reported in another study, on yellow fever vaccine responses in identical twins.

The source is a young woman in good health. Sequences were obtained from PBMCs. V usage is TRBV7-9 and J usage is TRBJ1-2; D is ambiguous. The CDR3 sequence: CASSLVWGYGYTF. CDR3 in DNA: TGTGCCAGCAGCTTAGTGTGGGGATATGGCTACACCTTC.